These T cell receptor beta chains were read from a single sample in a study of control samples from healthy donors and cancer patients. Libraries were prepared by immunoSEQ multiplex PCR; TCRdb keeps only in-frame clonotypes and omits some of them. The data contain some 78,000 clones, roughly 91% of them singletons. The sequencing sample was made of blood. The source is a woman in her fifties or sixties in good health. CDR3s include the opening cysteine and the closing phenylalanine or tryptophan. The D gene is left open where the match is weak. The size of a clone is reported for some rows only, either as once, few or many, or as a class for expanded clones.

j_call: TRBJ2-3; clone_size: NA; d_call: NA; v_call: TRBV7-2; cdr3_nt: TGTGCCAGCAGCTCCGGGACCCGGGGGAATACGCAGTATTTT; cdr3_aa: CASSSGTRGNTQYF
j_call: TRBJ2-1; clone_size: NA; d_call: NA; v_call: TRBV28; cdr3_nt: TGTGCCAGCAGGTACTACGATGAGCAGTTCTTC; cdr3_aa: CASRYYDEQFF
j_call: TRBJ2-2; clone_size: few; d_call: TRBD1; v_call: TRBV11-3; cdr3_nt: TGTGCCAGCAGCCCCGGGACAGGATACCTCGGACCCCCCGGGGAGCTGTTTTTT; cdr3_aa: CASSPGTGYLGPPGELFF
j_call: TRBJ1-1; clone_size: NA; d_call: NA; v_call: TRBV11-3; cdr3_nt: TGTGCCAGCAGCTTAGAGGGGGCCCATATGAACACTGAAGCTTTCTTT; cdr3_aa: CASSLEGAHMNTEAFF
j_call: TRBJ1-3; clone_size: NA; d_call: NA; v_call: TRBV11-3; cdr3_nt: TGTGCCAGCAGCCGACGTAACAGGCTCTCTGGAAACACCATATATTTT; cdr3_aa: CASSRRNRLSGNTIYF
j_call: TRBJ2-1; clone_size: NA; d_call: NA; v_call: TRBV9; cdr3_nt: TGTGCCAGCAGCGTAGACGGGAGACCGGGGGATGAGCAGTTCTTC; cdr3_aa: CASSVDGRPGDEQFF
j_call: TRBJ2-1; clone_size: NA; d_call: NA; v_call: TRBV6-1; cdr3_nt: TGTGCCAGCAGTGAAGCTAGAGCGAGCTCCTACAATGAGCAGTTCTTC; cdr3_aa: CASSEARASSYNEQFF
j_call: TRBJ1-2; clone_size: NA; d_call: TRBD1; v_call: TRBV29-1; cdr3_nt: TGCAGCGCTGACAGGGGGTGGGGTTCGGGCTACACCTTC; cdr3_aa: CSADRGWGSGYTF
j_call: TRBJ2-1; clone_size: once; d_call: TRBD2; v_call: TRBV27; cdr3_nt: TGTGCCAGCAGTTTAAGTGGGAGGGCCATTCGAAATGAGCAGTTCTTC; cdr3_aa: CASSLSGRAIRNEQFF
j_call: TRBJ2-7; clone_size: NA; d_call: TRBD2; v_call: TRBV19; cdr3_nt: TGTGCCAGTAGTATGGCGGGGGGCAGCTCCTACGAGCAGTACTTC; cdr3_aa: CASSMAGGSSYEQYF
j_call: TRBJ1-1; clone_size: NA; d_call: TRBD1; v_call: TRBV29-1; cdr3_nt: TGCAGCGCAACCGGGACAGGGGTTGCAGGAGCTTTCTTT; cdr3_aa: CSATGTGVAGAFF
j_call: TRBJ2-7; clone_size: NA; d_call: NA; v_call: TRBV6-6; cdr3_nt: TGTGCCAGCAGCCAGGGGGGCGAGCAGTACTTC; cdr3_aa: CASSQGGEQYF
j_call: TRBJ2-3; clone_size: NA; d_call: TRBD2; v_call: TRBV5-1; cdr3_nt: TGCGCCAGCAGCTGGGGACTAGCGGCCACAGATACGCAGTATTTT; cdr3_aa: CASSWGLAATDTQYF
j_call: TRBJ2-2; clone_size: NA; d_call: NA; v_call: TRBV6-6; cdr3_nt: TGTGCCAGCAGTGGTCTAGCGTTCAACACCGGGGAGCTGTTTTTT; cdr3_aa: CASSGLAFNTGELFF
j_call: TRBJ2-3; clone_size: NA; d_call: NA; v_call: TRBV30; cdr3_nt: TGTGCCTGCGACTTGGGGGTTACAGATACGCAGTATTTT; cdr3_aa: CACDLGVTDTQYF
j_call: TRBJ2-7; clone_size: NA; d_call: NA; v_call: TRBV6-6; cdr3_nt: TGTGCCAGCGCCGACCCAACCGGGACTCCGTACTACGAGCAGTACTTC; cdr3_aa: CASADPTGTPYYEQYF
j_call: TRBJ1-2; clone_size: NA; d_call: NA; v_call: TRBV14; cdr3_nt: TGTGCCAGCAGCCAAGGGCTACAGTATGGCTACACCTTC; cdr3_aa: CASSQGLQYGYTF
j_call: TRBJ1-1; clone_size: NA; d_call: TRBD1; v_call: TRBV18; cdr3_nt: TGTGCCAGCGGTCAGGGGGCAGACACTGAAGCTTTCTTT; cdr3_aa: CASGQGADTEAFF
j_call: TRBJ2-3; clone_size: NA; d_call: TRBD2; v_call: TRBV18; cdr3_nt: TGTGCCAGCTCACCACGGAAGACTAGCGGGAGGGGCACAGATACGCAGTATTTT; cdr3_aa: CASSPRKTSGRGTDTQYF
j_call: TRBJ2-5; clone_size: NA; d_call: TRBD2; v_call: TRBV5-1; cdr3_nt: TGCGCCAGCAGCTTGAACCTGGGCGCGGGGGGGGAGACCCAGTACTTC; cdr3_aa: CASSLNLGAGGETQYF
j_call: TRBJ1-1; clone_size: NA; d_call: NA; v_call: TRBV6-5; cdr3_nt: TGTGCCAGCAGCCCATATTCGGTGGTGAGGACTGAAGCTTTCTTT; cdr3_aa: CASSPYSVVRTEAFF
j_call: TRBJ1-6; clone_size: NA; d_call: TRBD1; v_call: TRBV2; cdr3_nt: TGTGCCAGCAACGCCGGGACAGGGGCGCTCTCCTATAATTCACCCCTCCACTTT; cdr3_aa: CASNAGTGALSYNSPLHF
j_call: TRBJ1-1; clone_size: NA; d_call: TRBD1; v_call: TRBV5-8; cdr3_nt: TGTGCCAGCAGGCGGGACAGACTGAACACTGAAGCTTTCTTT; cdr3_aa: CASRRDRLNTEAFF
j_call: TRBJ1-1; clone_size: few; d_call: TRBD1; v_call: TRBV6-2/TRBV6-3; cdr3_nt: TGTGCCAGCAGTTTGTCAGGGGGGACTGAAGCTTTCTTT; cdr3_aa: CASSLSGGTEAFF